This TCR beta chain was observed in a study of blood T cells in healthy people across ages. The authors ran a second PCR of about 7 to 11 cycles using a sample-barcoded 5' primer and a J-beta primer mix. TCRdb independently ran MiXCR on the 5' RACE reads; one entry per CDR3 protein. The data contain about 1.6 million distinct CDR3 sequences, roughly a third of them seen just once; the ten biggest clones take up approximately 10%. The individuals who served as donors were healthy Caucasians living in Russia, aged roughly 6 to 100. Samples each yielded at least 5 micrograms of total RNA. The trim removed 3 bases at V and 1 base at J, leaving 6 bases unmatched. The germline V gene encodes CDR1 LGHDT and CDR2 YNNKEL (reference sequence). This CDR3 is built from 17 residues.

The V gene is TRBV3-1, the J gene TRBJ2-3; 11 positions match TRBD2. The source of this sequence is a woman aged 25-40 years in good health. The sequenced sample was blood. Here the CDR3 reads CASSQYIAGGRTDTQYF. The CDR3 nucleotides read TGTGCCAGCAGCCAGTACATAGCGGGAGGGCGCACAGATACGCAGTATTTT.